A single sample is the source of the 32 T cell receptor beta chains below, sequenced in a study of cytomegalovirus exposure and HLA in healthy donors. The PCR used 60 Vbeta and 13 Jbeta primers. TCRdb's copy holds only in-frame clones and misses some; the assay was immunoSEQ multiplex PCR. The table has about 160,000 clones, almost 80% seen once. Sequences were obtained from PBMCs. These receptors all stem from a woman aged 50 to 60 in good health and CMV-seronegative.

This chain links TRBV7-3 with TRBJ2-3; 7 positions match TRBD1. The CDR3 length is 16 residues. Germline CDR1 reads SGHTA; CDR2 reads FQGTGA. V lost 4 bases to trimming and J lost 0 bases; unmatched junction nucleotides: 7. The CDR3 DNA reads TGTGCCAGCAGCTCCCAAAGGACAGGTAGCACAGATACGCAGTATTTT. This sequence encodes CASSSQRTGSTDTQYF.

Here the CDR3 DNA reads TGTGCCAGCAGCTTGGAGGGGGCTGACAATGAGCAGTTCTTC. It yields the protein CASSLEGADNEQFF. The rearrangement uses TRBV5-5 and TRBJ2-1; 7 nucleotides match TRBD1. Germline-derived CDR1 and CDR2 are SGHKS and YYEKEE (reference sequence). Trimming took 0 bases from V and 5 from J; bases not matched to a gene: 2. The CDR3 extends over 14 amino acids.

The chain joins TRBV7-2 to TRBJ1-4; D remains unclear. The V end was cut by 5 bases, the J end by 4 bases, with 8 bases between. CDR1 and CDR2 (germline): SGHTA, FQGNSA. The CDR3 is made up of 13 amino acids. The CDR3 DNA follows: TGTGCCAGCAGCCCCCGGGGTAATGAAAAACTGTTTTTT. Translated, it gives CASSPRGNEKLFF.

The chain carries TRBV19 and TRBJ1-2, with 10 bases that match TRBD1. V lost 4 bases, J lost 5 bases, and 4 bases stayed unmatched. Germline CDR1 LNHDA, CDR2 SQIVND (reference sequence). The CDR3 runs to 14 residues. CDR3 sequence reads: CASSRSGQGYGYTF. CDR3 in DNA: TGTGCCAGTAGTAGGTCGGGACAGGGGTATGGCTACACCTTC.

The chain links TRBV7-6 to TRBJ2-1, with 7 positions matching TRBD2. Germline trimming cut 2 bases from V and 0 bases from J; bases unmatched to any gene: 4. CDR3 length equals 16 residues. The germline gives CDR1 SGHVS, CDR2 FNYEAQ. CDR3 DNA: TGTGCCAGCAGCTTAATCGCTAGCGGCTCCTACAATGAGCAGTTCTTC. This gives the protein CASSLIASGSYNEQFF.

This clone came up once. The J gene is TRBJ1-1, the V gene TRBV2; 8 bases align to TRBD1. Trimming at V came to 4 bases and at J to 12 bases, leaving 16 bases not matched to a gene. Germline V lookup: CDR1 SNHLY, CDR2 FYNNEI. The CDR3 loop spans 15 amino acids. The CDR3 is CASSAGGQGGYSTFF. CDR3 nucleotides: TGTGCCAGCAGTGCGGGCGGACAGGGTGGTTACTCGACTTTCTTT.

This chain uses TRBV30 with TRBJ2-1; 11 nucleotides match TRBD2. The CDR3 sequence is 15 residues long. The junction had 7 bases not matched to a gene; V was cut back by 5 bases and J by 4 bases. Germline V gene sequence: CDR1 GTSNPN, CDR2 SVGIG (reference sequence). CDR3 DNA sequence: TGTGCCTGGGACCCTGGGACTAGCGGATACAATGAGCAGTTCTTC. Its translation is CAWDPGTSGYNEQFF.

The DNA of the CDR3 is TGTGCCAGCAGCCGCCAGGGGAAAGAGACCCAGTACTTC. It yields the protein CASSRQGKETQYF. The chain is built from TRBV14 and TRBJ2-5, with a possible D match to TRBD1 (6 bases). Germline V gives CDR1 SGHDN, CDR2 FVKESK. The length of the CDR3 is 13 residues. The germline V and J ends were trimmed by 4 bases and 3 bases, with 9 bases remaining between them.

This clone was seen once. The chain recombines TRBV6-1 with TRBJ2-5; 7 nucleotides align to TRBD2. The germline V gene has CDR1 MNHNS and CDR2 SASEGT. V trimming: 0 bases; J trimming: 5 bases; junction bases outside the gene matches: 18. The CDR3 has 19 amino acids. CDR3 region: CASSEALGGVGGDGETQYF. The CDR3 nucleotides are TGTGCCAGCAGTGAAGCGCTCGGTGGGGTTGGGGGGGACGGGGAGACCCAGTACTTC.

The V and J genes are TRBV19 and TRBJ1-2; a possible D gene is TRBD1 (6 bases). CDR1 LNHDA and CDR2 SQIVND come from the germline V gene (reference sequence). The CDR3 is made up of 16 amino acids. Trimming pared 5 bases from V and 4 bases from J, leaving 20 bases between. The CDR3 spells CASSPREGQIGYGYTF. The CDR3 DNA reads TGTGCCAGTAGTCCCAGGGAGGGACAAATAGGCTATGGCTACACCTTC.

The chain links TRBV29-1 to TRBJ1-1; D is undetermined. This CDR3 is built from 12 residues. V dropped 6 bases and J dropped 1 base, with 9 bases sitting between them. CDR1 is SQVTM, CDR2 ANQGSEA, per germline. CDR3 bases: TGCAGCGTCGCAGGCCCGAACACTGAAGCTTTCTTT. Its translation: CSVAGPNTEAFF. Full variable domain (remainder filled in from reference TRBV29-1 and TRBJ1-1): SAVISQKPSRDICQRGTSLTIQCQVDSQVTMMFWYRQQPGQSLTLIATANQGSEATYESGFVIDKFPISRPNLTFSTLTVSNMSPEDSSIYLCSVAGPNTEAFFGQGTRLTVV.

As to this clone: Other DNA sequences in this sample translate to the same CDR3. The rearrangement links TRBV5-1 to TRBJ2-3; D is perhaps TRBD2 (7 bases). V shed 2 bases and J shed 3 bases, with 10 bases lying between them. Germline V lookup: CDR1 SGHRS, CDR2 YFSETQ. The CDR3 runs to 14 residues. The CDR3 sequence: CASSLGGGTDTQYF. Written as DNA, the CDR3 is TGCGCCAGCAGCTTAGGGGGGGGGACAGATACGCAGTATTTT.

J is TRBJ2-6 and V is TRBV5-1; no reliable D call. This CDR3 comprises 14 residues. Deletions cut 6 bases from V and 1 base from J, with 8 bases between. Germline assignment: CDR1 SGHRS and CDR2 YFSETQ. CDR3 in amino acids: CASTLGSGANVLTF. The CDR3 DNA sequence: TGCGCCAGCACCCTCGGTTCTGGGGCCAACGTCCTGACTTTC.

This sequence joins TRBV2 and TRBJ2-7; D call uncertain. Trimming left V 6 bases short and J 3 bases short, with 15 bases between. The CDR3 extends over 14 amino acids. Germline loops: CDR1 SNHLY, CDR2 FYNNEI. The CDR3 DNA follows: TGTGCCAGCAGGCCCCGGGTCAGAAACTACGAGCAGTACTTC. Translated, it gives CASRPRVRNYEQYF. Drawing the rest from reference TRBV2 and TRBJ2-7, the complete variable domain is EPEVTQTPSHQVTQMGQEVILRCVPISNHLYFYWYRQILGQKVEFLVSFYNNEISEKSEIFDDQFSVERPDGSNFTLKIRSTKLEDSAMYFCASRPRVRNYEQYFGPGTRLTVT.

The CDR3 nucleotides read TGTGCCAGCAGCTTGGAAAGGGGCAGTAATCAGCCCCAGCATTTT. This sequence encodes CASSLERGSNQPQHF. V and J are TRBV5-8 and TRBJ1-5; maybe TRBD1 (5 bases). The CDR3 runs to 15 residues. V was trimmed by 0 bases and J by 4 bases, leaving 11 bases between them. Germline V CDR1 and CDR2: SGHTS, YDEGEE.

The chain employs TRBV27 and TRBJ2-7; D gene ambiguous. Germline-derived CDR1 and CDR2 are MNHEY and SMNVEV (reference sequence). Trimming removed 5 bases from V and 3 bases from J, with 11 bases in between. The CDR3 is 13 amino acids. The CDR3 DNA is TGTGCCAGCAGTGTGGCACCGGGCTACGAGCAGTACTTC. Translated, it gives CASSVAPGYEQYF.

This rearrangement joins TRBV2 to TRBJ2-2; 11 bases line up with TRBD2. Germline V gene data show CDR1 as SNHLY and CDR2 as FYNNEI. Trimming cost V 4 bases and J 2 bases; bases outside gene matches: 6. This CDR3 is 17 amino acids long. The CDR3: CASSGLAGGDNTGELFF. The CDR3 region has the DNA TGTGCCAGCAGTGGGCTAGCGGGGGGCGATAACACCGGGGAGCTGTTTTTT.

This chain links TRBV19 with TRBJ1-3; D gene ambiguous. V lost 3 bases, J lost 4 bases, and 16 bases lay in between. The CDR3 has 16 amino acids. Germline V gene data show CDR1 as LNHDA and CDR2 as SQIVND (reference sequence). CDR3 nucleotides: TGTGCCAGTAGTATCGGGAACCCGGCTGGAGGAAACACCATATATTTT. This translates into CASSIGNPAGGNTIYF.

The chain has TRBV10-3 and TRBJ2-1; possibly TRBD2 for D (6 bases). Germline CDR1 ENHRY, CDR2 SYGVKD. This CDR3 comprises 19 residues. V was cut by 4 bases and J by 0 bases, with 22 bases left in between. The CDR3 loop reads CAISAAGRINAGSYNEQFF. Written as DNA, the CDR3 is TGTGCCATCAGTGCTGCGGGAAGGATTAATGCGGGCTCCTACAATGAGCAGTTCTTC.

The chain carries TRBV28 and TRBJ2-7; D is perhaps TRBD1 (5 bases). CDR1 and CDR2 from the germline V gene are MDHEN and SYDVKM. This CDR3 is 14 amino acids long. With 5 bases removed from V and 2 bases from J, the gap between germline ends came to 13 bases. The CDR3: CASSRLDTTYEQYF. The CDR3, as DNA: TGTGCCAGCAGTCGCCTGGACACTACCTACGAGCAGTACTTC.

This clone was detected only once. This sequence joins TRBV23-1 and TRBJ2-3, with a tentative D call TRBD1 (5 bases). TRBV23-1 is given ORF status, its function remaining uncertain. This CDR3 region has 16 residues. With 2 bases removed from V and 0 bases from J, the gap between germline ends came to 12 bases. The CDR3 DNA reads as TGCGCCAGCAGTCAACCCCTTAGGGGTAGCACAGATACGCAGTATTTT. It yields the protein CASSQPLRGSTDTQYF.

The rearrangement links TRBV6-1 to TRBJ1-6; D may be TRBD1 (5 bases). Germline assignment: CDR1 MNHNS and CDR2 SASEGT. The V end lost 2 bases, the J end lost 9 bases, and 11 bases lay between the germline ends. The length of the CDR3 is 14 residues. The CDR3 DNA reads TGTGCCAGCAGTGAACGGCCCGGGGGTTCACCCCTCCACTTT. Its protein is CASSERPGGSPLHF.

The chain is built from TRBV6-1 and TRBJ2-1, with D maybe TRBD2 (6 bases). Germline CDR1 reads MNHNS; CDR2 reads SASEGT. The V end lost 0 bases, the J end lost 5 bases, and 8 bases lay between the germline ends. The CDR3 loop spans 14 amino acids. The CDR3 reads CASSEAGGDNEQFF. CDR3 bases: TGTGCCAGCAGTGAAGCGGGAGGTGACAATGAGCAGTTCTTC.

The rearrangement joins TRBV7-6 to TRBJ1-1; no definite D call. Germline loops: CDR1 SGHVS, CDR2 FNYEAQ. This CDR3 contains 15 residues. The V gene lost 2 bases and the J gene lost 2 bases, with 12 bases spanning the gap. In DNA, the CDR3 is TGTGCCAGCAGCTTATTTATAGCCCCAAACACTGAAGCTTTCTTT. Translating it yields CASSLFIAPNTEAFF.

This clone was found once. The chain joins TRBV6-1 to TRBJ2-1; D might be TRBD2 (5 bases). CDR3 length: 14 residues. V was clipped by 6 bases and J by 7 bases, with 16 bases between them. Germline CDR1 is MNHNS and CDR2 is SASEGT. CDR3 loop: CASRFPGFYNEQFF. The DNA for the CDR3 is TGTGCCAGCAGATTTCCGGGATTCTATAATGAGCAGTTCTTC.

The genes are TRBV2 and TRBJ2-3, with 8 bases aligning to TRBD2. The CDR3 covers 16 residues. CDR1 is SNHLY, CDR2 FYNNEI, per germline. The V segment lost 5 bases and the J segment 3 bases; nucleotides outside the gene matches: 10. In nucleotides, the CDR3 is TGTGCCAGCAGTCGCATAGGGACTAGAAGAACAGATACGCAGTATTTT. Its protein is CASSRIGTRRTDTQYF.

The rearrangement uses TRBV27 and TRBJ2-5, with D possibly matching TRBD1 (5 bases). The DNA end favors TRBJ2-7, so the J call may be wrong. CDR1 MNHEY and CDR2 SMNVEV come from the germline V gene (reference sequence). This CDR3 region has 14 residues. The CDR3, as DNA: TGTGCCAGCAACCGGACACCTTCATCCTACGAGCAGTACTTC. Protein product: CASNRTPSSYEQYF.

This chain links TRBV4-2 with TRBJ2-5, with 9 nucleotides matching TRBD2. The CDR3 extends over 16 amino acids. Looked up from germline, CDR1 is LGHNA and CDR2 is YNFKEQ. V lost 2 bases, J lost 3 bases, and 7 bases stayed unmatched. This CDR3 is CASSQTLAGAKETQYF. As DNA, the CDR3 is TGTGCCAGCAGCCAAACATTAGCGGGAGCCAAAGAGACCCAGTACTTC.

The V call is TRBV6-6, the J call TRBJ2-1, with TRBD2 identical over 15 bases. Trimming at V came to 5 bases and at J to 4 bases, leaving 3 bases not matched to a gene. Germline loops: CDR1 MNHNY, CDR2 SVGAGI (reference sequence). CDR3 length equals 16 residues. This CDR3 is CASSGLAGGAYNEQFF. The CDR3, as DNA: TGTGCCAGCAGTGGACTAGCGGGAGGGGCATACAATGAGCAGTTCTTC.

This sequence joins TRBV9 and TRBJ1-3; perhaps TRBD1 as D (5 bases). Trimming shortened V by 2 bases and J by 8 bases, and 14 bases separated the two germline ends. Germline V CDR1 and CDR2: SGDLS, YYNGEE. The CDR3 runs 14 residues. The CDR3 DNA sequence: TGTGCCAGCAGCGTCGGACCGGGGGGAGACACCATATATTTT. Translation: CASSVGPGGDTIYF.

V and J are TRBV10-2 and TRBJ2-1; D gene uncertain. Germline values: CDR1 WSHSY, CDR2 SAAADI. The CDR3 totals 11 residues. Trimming removed 6 bases at V and 9 bases at J, with 9 bases between. CDR3 nucleotide sequence: TGCGCCAGCAGATTAGCCGCTGAGCAGTTCTTC. This codes for CASRLAAEQFF.

The chain combines TRBV4-3 with TRBJ2-5; D possibly corresponds to TRBD2 (7 bases). This CDR3 spans 17 amino acids. The germline CDR1 and CDR2 sequences are LGHNA and YSLEER. Trimming shortened V by 4 bases and J by 5 bases, and 23 bases separated the two germline ends. The CDR3 region is CASSPSLGGGLQETQYF. In nucleotides, the CDR3 is TGCGCCAGCAGCCCCTCTCTAGGGGGGGGCCTCCAGGAGACCCAGTACTTC.